The 25 T cell receptor beta chains in this list originate from one sample, sequenced in a study of neurological immune-mediated disorders. The sample's time point: longitudinal time-point 1 (baseline). TCRdb re-called the 5' RACE reads through MiXCR, storing one row per CDR3 protein. Of tens of thousands of distinct CDR3 sequences in the sample, about 10% are singletons; the top ten hold approximately 10%. The sample consisted of PBMCs. The receptors were gathered from a man in his thirties or forties in good health.

This clonotype showed up many times. The chain is built from TRBV5-6 and TRBJ2-3; D is uncertain. The germline CDR1 and CDR2 sequences are SGHDT and YYEEEE. V was cut by 0 bases and J by 10 bases, with 9 bases left in between. The length of the CDR3 is 12 residues. CDR3 sequence (DNA): TGTGCCAGCAGCTTGGGCCTCCAGGCGCAGTATTTT. This sequence encodes CASSLGLQAQYF.

This clonotype showed up many times. The V gene is TRBV12-3 or TRBV12-4, the J gene TRBJ2-3; 9 bases fit TRBD1. V was pared by 4 bases and J by 4 bases, with 3 bases of the junction left unmatched. This CDR3 has 14 amino acids. The CDR3 loop is CASSSRQGADTQYF. The CDR3 nucleotides are TGTGCCAGCAGTTCCAGACAGGGGGCAGATACGCAGTATTTT.

This clonotype was seen many times. The chain joins TRBV5-1 to TRBJ2-5, with a tentative D call TRBD2 (6 bases). V lost 3 bases to trimming and J lost 1 base, with 16 bases between them. The germline CDR1 and CDR2 sequences are SGHRS and YFSETQ. This CDR3 has 16 amino acids. The CDR3 loop reads CASSSWGDLSQETQYF. For the CDR3, the DNA is TGCGCCAGCAGCTCCTGGGGGGACCTAAGCCAAGAGACCCAGTACTTC.

The J gene is TRBJ1-1, the V gene TRBV4-2; no definite D call. Trimming pared 0 bases from V and 6 bases from J, leaving 8 bases between. The germline CDR1 and CDR2 sequences are LGHNA and YNFKEQ. This CDR3 spans 13 amino acids. The CDR3 coding sequence is TGTGCCAGCAGCCAAGAACCAGGCGCTGAAGCTTTCTTT. It translates to CASSQEPGAEAFF.

In this sample, this clonotype turned up many times. The chain joins TRBV18 to TRBJ2-5; the D is unclear. The V end lost 0 bases, the J end lost 0 bases, and 2 bases lay between the germline ends. There are 13 residues in the CDR3. CDR1 and CDR2 from the germline V gene are KGHSH and LQKENI. Written as DNA, the CDR3 is TGTGCCAGCTCACCACCTAACCAAGAGACCCAGTACTTC. Translated, it gives CASSPPNQETQYF.

This clonotype was seen more than once but under ten times. The chain uses TRBV7-2 and TRBJ2-7, with D tentatively TRBD1 (5 bases). The CDR3 contains 14 residues. Germline V CDR1 and CDR2: SGHTA, FQGNSA. Trimming left V 0 bases short and J 0 bases short, with 6 bases between. This CDR3 is CASSLARASYEQYF. The CDR3 region has the DNA TGTGCCAGCAGCTTAGCCAGGGCCTCCTACGAGCAGTACTTC.

This clonotype appeared a single time. Just one base apart from a much larger clone, this may be a read error. The DNA for the CDR3 is TGTGTCAGTAGTGTAGCGGGAGAGTCCTACGAGCAGTACTTC. Encoded protein: CVSSVAGESYEQYF. This rearrangement joins TRBV19 to TRBJ2-7; 9 positions match TRBD2. This CDR3 contains 14 residues. The germline CDR1 and CDR2 sequences are LNHDA and SQIVND (reference sequence).

This clonotype has a count of ten or more. The chain employs TRBV5-1 and TRBJ2-7; 9 nucleotides agree with TRBD1. The germline V gene has CDR1 SGHRS and CDR2 YFSETQ. V lost 6 bases and J lost 1; bases outside the gene matches: 5. There are 14 residues in the CDR3. CDR3 nucleotide sequence: TGCGCCAGCACCAAAGGGACAGGGTCCTACGAGCAGTACTTC. Protein product: CASTKGTGSYEQYF. Full variable domain (rest looked up from reference TRBV5-1 and TRBJ2-7): KAGVTQTPRYLIKTRGQQVTLSCSPISGHRSVSWYQQTPGQGLQFLFEYFSETQRNKGNFPGRFSGRQFSNSRSEMNVSTLELGDSALYLCASTKGTGSYEQYFGPGTRLTVT.

This clonotype was detected many times. The chain combines TRBV5-1 with TRBJ1-1; TRBD1 is a possible D gene (6 bases). Trimming removed 3 bases from V and 1 base from J, with 7 bases in between. This CDR3 contains 13 residues. The germline CDR1 and CDR2 sequences are SGHRS and YFSETQ. The CDR3 nucleotides are TGCGCCAGCAGCTCACAGGGGAACACTGAAGCTTTCTTT. It is translated as CASSSQGNTEAFF. Supplemented by reference TRBV5-1 and TRBJ1-1, the full variable domain reads KAGVTQTPRYLIKTRGQQVTLSCSPISGHRSVSWYQQTPGQGLQFLFEYFSETQRNKGNFPGRFSGRQFSNSRSEMNVSTLELGDSALYLCASSSQGNTEAFFGQGTRLTVV.

This clonotype was observed many times. The V gene is TRBV12-3 or TRBV12-4, the J gene TRBJ2-3; TRBD2 matches 10 bases. CDR3 size: 16 residues. The ends lost 3 bases at V and 2 bases at J; junction bases unmatched: 5. Here the CDR3 reads CASSLKAGGLTDTQYF. DNA for the CDR3: TGTGCCAGCAGTTTGAAAGCGGGAGGGCTCACAGATACGCAGTATTTT.

In its sample, this clonotype was seen many times. The rearrangement joins TRBV27 to TRBJ1-1; D remains unclear. CDR3 length: 13 residues. Germline V gene data show CDR1 as MNHEY and CDR2 as SMNVEV (reference sequence). The V gene lost 6 bases and the J gene lost 0 bases, with 8 bases spanning the gap. The CDR3 DNA reads TGTGCCAGCAGCAGGTACATGAACACTGAAGCTTTCTTT. Translating it yields CASSRYMNTEAFF.

This clonotype was observed at least ten times. V and J are TRBV6-5 and TRBJ2-7; D is unclear. V gave up 8 bases and J gave up 0 bases, with 11 bases separating them. Germline-derived CDR1 and CDR2 are MNHEY and SVGAGI. This CDR3 is 13 amino acids long. CDR3 amino acids: CASSGRNSYEQYF. The DNA for the CDR3 is TGTGCCAGCTCAGGCCGGAACTCCTACGAGCAGTACTTC.

There are many counts of this clonotype. The rearrangement joins TRBV5-5 to TRBJ2-1, with 11 bases lining up with TRBD2. Germline-derived CDR1 and CDR2 are SGHKS and YYEKEE (reference sequence). This CDR3 has 18 residues. J lost 3 bases, V lost 10 bases, and 18 bases had no gene match. The CDR3 DNA reads TGTGCCGCACGGGGGGATGTGACTAGCGGGAATTACTACAATGAGCAGTTCTTC. Protein: CAARGDVTSGNYYNEQFF.

In this sample, this clonotype turned up many times. The V call is TRBV27, the J call TRBJ2-7; a possible D gene is TRBD1 (6 bases). From germline, CDR1 is MNHEY and CDR2 SMNVEV (reference sequence). V was cut by 4 bases and J by 3 bases, with 10 bases left in between. This CDR3 spans 13 amino acids. The DNA of the CDR3 is TGTGCCAGCAGTTCGCAGGGGATCTACGAGCAGTACTTC. Translated, it gives CASSSQGIYEQYF.

This chain joins TRBV19 and TRBJ1-4; the match to TRBD1 covers 7 bases. Germline V gene data show CDR1 as LNHDA and CDR2 as SQIVND (reference sequence). J gave up 8 bases and V 7 bases, and 4 bases lay outside the gene matches. CDR3 length: 12 residues. The CDR3 is CASNRGGEKLFF. CDR3 nucleotides: TGTGCCAGTAACAGGGGAGGGGAAAAACTGTTTTTT.

A remark on this clonotype: A much larger clonotype is one base distant, so this may be a read error. The chain joins TRBV5-1 to TRBJ2-1; no definite D call. Per the germline V gene, CDR1 is SGHRS and CDR2 is YFSETQ. The CDR3 totals 15 residues. CDR3 in amino acids: CASSLGTVSYNELFF. Here the CDR3 DNA reads TGCGCCAGCAGCTTGGGAACAGTTTCCTACAATGAGCTGTTCTTC.

Note on this clonotype: A much larger clone sits a single nucleotide away, making a read error possible. The chain joins TRBV29-1 to TRBJ2-3, with 9 bases fitting TRBD1. V lost 5 bases and J lost 1; bases outside the gene matches: 4. The length of the CDR3 is 14 residues. Germline CDR1 and CDR2: SQVTM and ANQGSEA. Here the CDR3 DNA reads TGCAGCGTTTGCAACAGGGGGCGCACAGATACGCAGTATTTT. Its translation is CSVCNRGRTDTQYF.

Worth noting for this clonotype: Compared with germline, one end of the junction differs, possibly owing to a read error. The chain links TRBV7-8 to TRBJ2-1; 12 nucleotides agree with TRBD2. CDR3 length equals 16 residues. Per germline, CDR1 SGHVS and CDR2 FQNEAQ. DNA of the CDR3: TGTGCCAGCAGCCGCCTACTAGCGGGAGGATGCAATGAGCACTTCTTC. Translated, it gives CASSRLLAGGCNEHFF.

This clonotype was detected many times. The chain couples TRBV6-1 to TRBJ2-3, with D perhaps TRBD2 (6 bases). From germline, CDR1 is MNHNS and CDR2 SASEGT. The CDR3 is 15 amino acids. V lost 3 bases and J lost 1, with 11 bases in between. The CDR3 spells CASSELGGGTDTQYF. In DNA, the CDR3 is TGTGCCAGCAGTGAGCTGGGAGGCGGCACAGATACGCAGTATTTT.

The chain has TRBV7-3 and TRBJ2-7; D is undetermined. CDR3 length: 13 residues. V gave up 2 bases and J gave up 1 base, with 6 bases separating them. Looked up from germline, CDR1 is SGHTA and CDR2 is FQGTGA. CDR3 loop: CASSLETSYEQYF. The CDR3 DNA reads TGTGCCAGCAGCTTAGAGACATCCTACGAGCAGTACTTC. The variable domain in full, with the rest retrieved from reference TRBV7-3 and TRBJ2-7, is GAGVSQTPSNKVTEKGKYVELRCDPISGHTALYWYRQSLGQGPEFLIYFQGTGAADDSGLPNDRFFAVRPEGSVSTLKIQRTERGDSAVYLCASSLETSYEQYFGPGTRLTVT.

This clonotype came up many times. V and J are TRBV27 and TRBJ2-7; 10 nucleotides agree with TRBD2. Germline assignment: CDR1 MNHEY and CDR2 SMNVEV (reference sequence). The CDR3 is made up of 14 amino acids. Losses at the gene ends were 3 bases for V and 7 bases for J; bases not matched to a gene: 6. The CDR3 sequence: CASSFLAGAGEQYF. In DNA form, the CDR3 reads TGTGCCAGCAGTTTCCTAGCGGGAGCTGGTGAGCAGTACTTC.

This clonotype appeared many times. The chain recombines TRBV2 with TRBJ2-3; possible D gene TRBD1, 6 bases. With 4 bases removed from V and 2 bases from J, the gap between germline ends came to 13 bases. The CDR3 runs to 15 residues. CDR1 and CDR2 from the germline V gene are SNHLY and FYNNEI. For the CDR3, the DNA is TGTGCCAGCAGTGTACAGGGCTCCAACACAGATACGCAGTATTTT. This encodes CASSVQGSNTDTQYF.

This clonotype occurred many times. The chain recombines TRBV7-2 with TRBJ2-1; unclear D gene. CDR1 and CDR2 (germline): SGHTA, FQGNSA. The ends were cut back, 6 bases at V and 4 bases at J, with 10 bases in the middle. The length of the CDR3 is 13 residues. The CDR3 nucleotides read TGTGCCAGCAGAGTAACGCGTTACAATGAGCAGTTCTTC. Protein product: CASRVTRYNEQFF.

Details on this clonotype: A much larger clone differs from this one at a single base, so this may be a read error. In nucleotides, the CDR3 is TGTGCCAGCAGCCCCTCGGGGCCTAGCGGAAAAGGATTCCCCGGGGAGCAGTTTTTT. Translation: CASSPSGPSGKGFPGEQFF. The chain couples TRBV3-1 to TRBJ2-2; 7 bases agree with TRBD2. Germline V gene sequence: CDR1 LGHDT, CDR2 YNNKEL (reference sequence). This CDR3 comprises 19 residues.

This clonotype was counted ten times or more. This chain uses TRBV29-1 with TRBJ2-7; no firm D call. The germline CDR1 and CDR2 sequences are SQVTM and ANQGSEA. The CDR3 covers 12 residues. The V end was cut by 0 bases, the J end by 0 bases, with 3 bases between. CDR3 amino acids: CSVEDPSYEQYF. As DNA, the CDR3 is TGCAGCGTTGAAGATCCCTCCTACGAGCAGTACTTC.